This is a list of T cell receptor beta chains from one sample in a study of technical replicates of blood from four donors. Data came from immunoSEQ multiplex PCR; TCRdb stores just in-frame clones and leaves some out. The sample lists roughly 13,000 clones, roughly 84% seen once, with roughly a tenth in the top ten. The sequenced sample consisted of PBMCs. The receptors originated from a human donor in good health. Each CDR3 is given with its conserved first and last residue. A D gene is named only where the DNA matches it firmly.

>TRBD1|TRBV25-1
CASPGPRGLEKLFF
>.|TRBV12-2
CASRLGQVQTRPQKDNEKLFF
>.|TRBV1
CTSSQGPGDTEAFF
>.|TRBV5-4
CASSLAGEAYF
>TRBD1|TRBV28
CASSRRDRGPTEAFF
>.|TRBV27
CASSPRGSDTQYF
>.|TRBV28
CASTLGGEAFF
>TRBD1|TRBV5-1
CASSEGAQGNTIYF
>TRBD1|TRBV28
CASSSFHRQGERTEAFF
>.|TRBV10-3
CAISERTEYGYTF
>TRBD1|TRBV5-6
CASSPGQVWETQYF
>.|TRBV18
CASSPPGGRNEQFF
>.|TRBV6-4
CASENRSQSYSGNTIYF
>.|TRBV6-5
CASSIGNTIYF
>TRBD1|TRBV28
CASSHRGRGAFVQPQHF
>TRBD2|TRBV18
CASSPTSGGFSYNEQFF
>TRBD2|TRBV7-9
CATEGVQGTSGSDTQYF
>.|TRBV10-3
CATRSEGGNQPQHF
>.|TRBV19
CASRQSPRAFF
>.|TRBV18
CASSPRSAVNTEAFF
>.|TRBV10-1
CASSWGTEQYF
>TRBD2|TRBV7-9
CASSPQAGGAGELFF
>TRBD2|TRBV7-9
CASSAWTSGRENEQFF
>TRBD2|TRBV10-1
CASSENSGTSEFF
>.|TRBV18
CASSPPGTYGGVYGYTF
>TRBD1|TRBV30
CAWSQGQGQPQHF
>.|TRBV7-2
CASSLLAGPESPLHF
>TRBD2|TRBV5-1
CASSLGRGSVKDEQFF
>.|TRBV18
CASSPQGMNTEAFF
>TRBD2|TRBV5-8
CASSLRIAGGPDEQFF
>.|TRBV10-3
CATADRGITEAFF
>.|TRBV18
CASSPYPQGGNTEAFF
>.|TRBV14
CASSQDLGSTGELFF
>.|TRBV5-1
CASSEDRIVDTIYF
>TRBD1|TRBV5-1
CASSLGRDRLNTEAFF
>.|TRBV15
CATSRDGLQQGDEQFF
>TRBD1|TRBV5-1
CASSFRQGGATNEKLFF
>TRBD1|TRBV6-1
CASSEPGQGGGNTIYF
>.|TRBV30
CAWSVQGGNQPQHF
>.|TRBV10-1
CASSESLTESSGNTIYF
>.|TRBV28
CASRTGLYEQYF
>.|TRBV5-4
CASSAWYGAVNEQFF
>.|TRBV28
CASTHRSDSITYEQYF
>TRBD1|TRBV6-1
CASTEGRGREETQYF
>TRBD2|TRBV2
CASRTGTSGNNEQFF